This TCR beta chain appears in the sequencing data of a study of T-cell memory formation after mild COVID-19. Overall study context: Largely donor-specific sequence clusters came from two donors.

The V gene lost 2 bases and the J gene lost 0 bases, with 7 bases spanning the gap. Germline-derived CDR1 and CDR2 are KGHDR and SFDVKD. The CDR3 runs to 15 residues. This clonotype was counted a few times. Its antigen is undetermined. TCRdb reprocessed the 5' RACE reads with MiXCR, giving one entry per CDR3 protein. The sample consists of roughly 130,000 distinct CDR3 sequences, 15% to 20% of them appearing once. Findings and caveats of the study: Day 15 to 85 contractors were CD4/CD8 balanced; later expanders leaned CD4+. Largely, contracting CD4+ clones fell within CM and EM, and contracting CD8+ clones within EMRA. Several responding clones turned up in pre-infection memory, indicating that cross-reactive memory may have taken part.

The sequence was collected from an adult woman who had mild COVID-19 (a few samples of this study predate the infection). Cell type and time point are not known. What was sequenced was PBMCs or a T cell subset sorted from them (not recorded which). The chain carries TRBV24-1 and TRBJ2-1; D is undetermined. The CDR3 coding sequence is TGTGCCACCAGTGATTGGCAGAGCTCCTACAATGAGCAGTTCTTC. Residues: CATSDWQSSYNEQFF.